The T cell receptor (beta chain) described here comes from a study of blood T cell repertoires in COVID-19 (dated by TCRdb to between 2020 and 2021). In terms of the full investigation: Collaborator samples came from the United States, Italy and Spain and covered acute and convalescent phases of COVID-19. The material from the prospective study consisted of cDNA or gDNA derived from T cells, B-cell-depleted T cells, or PBMCs. Samples came from the ongoing ImmuneRACE study (first 160 participants) plus 1,254 subjects from 6 global collaborators. Where available, HLA class I and class II types were taken from metadata supplied by the sample provider and were not determined by assay-based typing. Deeply sampled blood TCRbeta repertoires from subjects exposed to, actively infected with, or recovered from COVID-19 were included in the dataset. A de-identified subject ID, COVID-19 status, age in years and sex were almost always included in the sample metadata. The repertoires were released in a freely available public database intended as a resource for research on the immune response to SARS-CoV-2. Study-wide findings and limitations: Clinical and demographic metadata were provided uncurated, with the amount varying by source and participant.

A note on this clone: Its antigen is unknown. The input lacks base qualities; no much larger clone sits a single base away.

TCRbeta CDR3 regions were amplified from genomic DNA using the immunoSEQ Assay, a bias-controlled multiplex PCR. As for the authors' bioinformatics: The number of nucleated cells in each sample was estimated from the amplification of reference gene primers within the assay. Sequence reads were collapsed and filtered to measure the absolute abundance of every unique TCRbeta CDR3 rearrangement. For each sample, productive Simpson clonality was calculated by taking the square root of Simpson's diversity index across productive rearrangements. TCRdb provides this immuneACCESS table in a form limited to in-frame rearrangements. Some clones are lacking; in checked studies, under half of them reflect an unresolved V gene, and why the rest are absent is not known. That table supplies the V and J calls and clone size; D and trimming were determined from the DNA. The sample table lists 200,000 to 250,000 clones, around 88% of them with a count of one. Around 6% of the sample belongs to the ten largest clones.

One collaborating source in Seattle enrolled patients during active infection and followed them longitudinally through the course of disease. Each collaborating institution followed its own protocols to collect whole blood in K2EDTA tubes. For TCRbeta analysis, collaborator samples were shipped as frozen whole blood, as isolated PBMCs, or as DNA extracted from either sample type. CDR3 length: 17 amino acids, cysteine to phenylalanine. The sequence is cut down to CDR3 DNA, 51 bases in frame from base 1. The germline V gene encodes CDR1 MNHEY and CDR2 SMNVEV (reference sequence). V is pruned by 3 bases and J by 2 bases, leaving 7 bases of the junction without a gene match.

Recombination joined TRBV27 with TRBJ1-6; 7 bases in the middle match TRBD1. This clonotype was obtained from a woman aged 80 or over with COVID-19, enrolled during active disease. Sequencing used peripheral blood. The DNA reads TGTGCCAGCAGTTTTCAGACAGGGTCGACCTATAATTCACCCCTCCACTTT. This encodes CASSFQTGSTYNSPLHF.